The 6 T cell receptor beta chains below all came from one sample that was sequenced in a study of T cell responses to AZD1222 COVID-19 vaccine. Sequencing was performed with immunoSEQ multiplex PCR; in TCRdb, only in-frame clones are kept and a portion is missing. The table lists about 140,000 clones. Sequencing was done on a sample of peripheral blood. The receptors shown here come from an adult in good health.

The chain is built from TRBV28 and TRBJ1-4; 9 nucleotides agree with TRBD1. V lost 6 bases and J lost 6; bases outside the gene matches: 5. This CDR3 spans 14 amino acids. Germline assignment: CDR1 MDHEN and CDR2 SYDVKM. The CDR3 loop reads CASSRQGVDEKLFF. The CDR3 DNA is TGTGCCAGCAGCAGACAGGGGGTGGATGAAAAACTGTTTTTT.

V usage is TRBV15 and J usage is TRBJ2-3; 8 bases line up with TRBD2. Germline-derived CDR1 and CDR2 are LNHNV and YYDKDF (reference sequence). This CDR3 has 15 amino acids. V lost 3 bases to trimming and J lost 0 bases; unmatched junction nucleotides: 2. In DNA, the CDR3 is TGTGCCACCAGCAGTTCTAGCGGGAGCACAGATACGCAGTATTTT. Its protein is CATSSSSGSTDTQYF.

The V and J genes are TRBV19 and TRBJ1-1; D is perhaps TRBD1 (5 bases). The CDR3 contains 15 residues. CDR1 is LNHDA and CDR2 is SQIVND in the germline V gene (reference sequence). Trimming pared 7 bases from V and 0 bases from J, leaving 15 bases between. The CDR3 coding sequence is TGTGCCAGTACGCGCCTTGGGGGAGTGAACACTGAAGCTTTCTTT. Its protein product is CASTRLGGVNTEAFF.

The chain joins TRBV5-1 to TRBJ2-7, with a possible D match to TRBD1 (6 bases). CDR3 length: 15 amino acids. V was cut by 0 bases and J by 7 bases, with 17 bases left in between. Per the germline V gene, CDR1 is SGHRS and CDR2 is YFSETQ. The CDR3 DNA is TGCGCCAGCAGCTTGGAAGGGAACCGTAGGGGGGAGCAGTACTTC. This codes for CASSLEGNRRGEQYF.

The chain uses TRBV9 and TRBJ2-3, with 7 positions matching TRBD2. This CDR3 comprises 15 residues. The germline V gene encodes CDR1 SGDLS and CDR2 YYNGEE. V shed 4 bases and J 4 bases; nucleotides not matched to a gene: 9. CDR3 in amino acids: CASSIRGEGPDTQYF. Written as DNA, the CDR3 is TGTGCCAGCAGCATCCGAGGGGAGGGACCAGATACGCAGTATTTT.

This chain connects TRBV10-3 to TRBJ2-7; D remains unclear. Deletions cut 0 bases from V and 3 bases from J, with 6 bases between. Per germline, CDR1 ENHRY and CDR2 SYGVKD. The CDR3 loop spans 13 amino acids. The CDR3 region is CAISESWDYEQYF. The CDR3 DNA is TGTGCCATCAGTGAGTCGTGGGACTACGAGCAGTACTTC.